This T cell receptor beta chain appears in the sequencing data of a study of OX40 agonist ivuxolimab in advanced cancers. Background on the study: Patients' therapy was ivuxolimab, an antibody that acts as an agonist of OX40 (CD134).

Assay used: immunoSEQ multiplex PCR; TCRdb lists only in-frame clones, some missing. Of some 50,000 clones listed, around nine tenths are singletons. Whole-study results and caveats: Clonal expansion was seen in CD4+ and CD8+ blood T cells by week 6 at 0.1 to 3.0 mg/kg. CD8+ T cells were the subset that, on average, had more expanded clones than CD4+. Among the lowest peripheral clonal expansion occurred in 0.1-3.0 mg/kg partial responders.

In the case of this clone: Its antigen is unidentified.

From germline, CDR1 is LNHDA and CDR2 SQIVND (reference sequence). This CDR3 is built from 17 residues. Trimming shortened V by 9 bases and J by 7 bases, and 28 bases separated the two germline ends. This clonotype originated in an adult with an advanced solid tumor such as melanoma, head and neck, liver or kidney cancer. This rearrangement joins TRBV19 to TRBJ2-1, with D tentatively TRBD2 (7 bases). Here the sequenced sample was CD4+ or CD8+ T cells sorted from blood, taken in a trial of the OX40 agonist ivuxolimab. This chain's CDR3 is CASQIAGLGGGQNEQFF. The CDR3, as DNA: TGTGCCAGCCAGATAGCCGGCCTCGGCGGGGGCCAAAATGAGCAGTTCTTC.